Below are 17 T cell receptor beta chains sequenced from a single sample in a study of cytomegalovirus exposure and HLA in healthy donors. In the PCR, 60 Vbeta and 13 Jbeta primers were used. Measured with immunoSEQ multiplex PCR; TCRdb has only the in-frame clones, and not every one. This table holds 150,000 to 200,000 clones, over 70% found once. Sequenced input: PBMCs. These receptors all come from a woman aged 18-30 years in good health and CMV-seropositive.

The chain carries TRBV9 and TRBJ2-5, with D maybe TRBD1 (6 bases). CDR3 size: 14 residues. CDR1 and CDR2 (germline): SGDLS, YYNGEE. Trimming cost V 0 bases and J 4 bases, with 10 bases left between them. The CDR3 DNA sequence: TGTGCCAGCAGCGTAGGTTGGGGGCTAGAGACCCAGTACTTC. Translating it yields CASSVGWGLETQYF.

The chain links TRBV28 to TRBJ1-1; D gene ambiguous. V was shortened by 5 bases and J by 0 bases, with 16 bases between the two germline ends. From germline, CDR1 is MDHEN and CDR2 SYDVKM. The CDR3 has 16 amino acids. The DNA of the CDR3 is TGTGCCAGCAGTCCACCCGCGCGGACTGTGAACACTGAAGCTTTCTTT. It encodes CASSPPARTVNTEAFF.

The V gene is TRBV18, the J gene TRBJ1-2; 7 bases are shared with TRBD1. Germline CDR1 is KGHSH and CDR2 is LQKENI. V gave up 6 bases and J gave up 5 bases; unmatched junction bases: 12. The CDR3 has 15 amino acids. In DNA form, the CDR3 reads TGTGCCAGCTCCAGGGGGGAAACAGGGTCGTATGGCTACACCTTC. It encodes CASSRGETGSYGYTF.

V usage is TRBV4-1 and J usage is TRBJ1-5; TRBD1 matches 8 bases. CDR3 length: 15 amino acids. V lost 3 bases and J lost 3; bases outside the gene matches: 4. The V gene's germline CDR1 is MGHRA and CDR2 YSYEKL. The CDR3 here is CASSQRDRNNQPQHF. CDR3 bases: TGCGCCAGCAGCCAGCGGGACAGGAACAATCAGCCCCAGCATTTT.

This chain uses TRBV30 with TRBJ1-5, with D possibly matching TRBD1 (6 bases). Germline V lookup: CDR1 GTSNPN, CDR2 SVGIG (reference sequence). This CDR3 has 14 amino acids. V was shortened by 5 bases and J by 6 bases, with 17 bases between the two germline ends. CDR3 residues: CAWDGGGASQPQHF. CDR3 DNA: TGTGCCTGGGATGGAGGGGGGGCCAGTCAGCCCCAGCATTTT.

The rearrangement links TRBV7-8 to TRBJ1-6; D unclear. CDR1 and CDR2 (germline): SGHVS, FQNEAQ. The V end was cut by 5 bases, the J end by 7 bases, with 12 bases between. The CDR3 spans 14 residues. CDR3 bases: TGTGCCAGCAGCCCCCGGGTCTCAAATTCACCCCTCCACTTT. It translates to CASSPRVSNSPLHF.

The chain combines TRBV30 with TRBJ1-2; D is perhaps TRBD1 (5 bases). This CDR3 has 12 residues. V was trimmed by 1 base and J by 8 bases, leaving 11 bases between them. Per the germline V gene, CDR1 is GTSNPN and CDR2 is SVGIG (reference sequence). DNA for the CDR3: TGTGCCTGGAGTGGGGGGGTGGGGGGCTACACCTTC. The encoded protein is CAWSGGVGGYTF. Together with reference TRBV30 and TRBJ1-2, the CDR3 gives the full variable domain: SQTIHQWPATLVQPVGSPLSLECTVEGTSNPNLYWYRQAAGRGLQLLFYSVGIGQISSEVPQNLSASRPQDRQFILSSKKLLLSDSGFYLCAWSGGVGGYTFGSGTRLTVV.

The gene calls are TRBV15 and TRBJ1-3, with unresolved D. Germline V gene lookup returns CDR1 LNHNV and CDR2 YYDKDF (reference sequence). This CDR3 is built from 14 residues. Deletions cut 7 bases from V and 1 base from J, with 11 bases between. This CDR3 is CATTSLRSGNTIYF. The CDR3 DNA sequence: TGTGCCACCACCTCCCTTCGGTCTGGAAACACCATATATTTT.

J is TRBJ2-3 and V is TRBV29-1; TRBD2 agrees at 7 bases. The CDR3 loop spans 13 amino acids. The V and J ends lost 5 bases and 6 bases, in that order; junction bases with no gene match: 8. From germline, CDR1 is SQVTM and CDR2 ANQGSEA. In nucleotides, the CDR3 is TGCAGCGTTTTTGGGACTACGATGGATACGCAGTATTTT. The encoded protein is CSVFGTTMDTQYF.

The rearrangement uses TRBV9 and TRBJ1-2; D gene uncertain. The V gene's germline CDR1 is SGDLS and CDR2 YYNGEE. Deletions cut 0 bases from V and 4 bases from J, with 16 bases between. The CDR3 loop spans 16 amino acids. The CDR3 bases are TGTGCCAGCAGCGTAGGTGCCAGAACAGACCCCTATGGCTACACCTTC. It translates to CASSVGARTDPYGYTF.

This chain connects TRBV28 to TRBJ1-4; 9 positions match TRBD1. With 2 bases clipped from V and 8 bases from J, the junction kept 6 bases outside the gene matches. The CDR3 loop spans 15 amino acids. Per germline, CDR1 MDHEN and CDR2 SYDVKM. CDR3 sequence reads: CASSLTGQGYEKLFF. CDR3 nucleotides: TGTGCCAGCAGTTTAACGGGACAGGGATACGAAAAACTGTTTTTT.

CDR3 nucleotide sequence: TGTGCCAGCAGCGTAGCTAATCAGGGGAACTATGGCTACACCTTC. It translates to CASSVANQGNYGYTF. The J gene is TRBJ1-2, the V gene TRBV9; D might be TRBD1 (6 bases). The CDR3 totals 15 residues. The V and J ends lost 0 bases and 2 bases respectively, with 11 bases between them. CDR1 is SGDLS and CDR2 is YYNGEE in the germline V gene.

The chain employs TRBV30 and TRBJ2-3, with D possibly TRBD2 on 5 matching bases. The V gene lost 4 bases and the J gene lost 4 bases, with 9 bases spanning the gap. The CDR3 is 12 residues long. The germline V gene encodes CDR1 GTSNPN and CDR2 SVGIG (reference sequence). Here the CDR3 reads CAWNEGPDTQYF. CDR3 sequence (DNA): TGTGCCTGGAACGAGGGCCCAGATACGCAGTATTTT.

DNA for the CDR3: TGTGCCAGCAGCCCCCCCGGGGCTAGCGGGGGCCCATCCTACGAGCAGTACTTC. It specifies CASSPPGASGGPSYEQYF. The rearrangement links TRBV11-2 to TRBJ2-7, with TRBD2 matching 10 bases. The CDR3 sequence is 18 residues long. J lost 1 base, V lost 5 bases, and 14 bases had no gene match. Germline V CDR1 and CDR2: SGHAT, FQNNGV. Based on the CDR3 plus reference TRBV11-2 and TRBJ2-7, the full variable domain is EAGVAQSPRYKIIEKRQSVAFWCNPISGHATLYWYQQILGQGPKLLIQFQNNGVVDDSQLPKDRFSAERLKGVDSTLKIQPAKLEDSAVYLCASSPPGASGGPSYEQYFGPGTRLTVT.

The gene calls are TRBV2 and TRBJ1-2; tentative D call: TRBD1 (5 bases). The CDR3 runs to 15 residues. Germline lookup yields CDR1 SNHLY and CDR2 FYNNEI. V was pared by 7 bases and J by 6 bases, with 21 bases between. The CDR3 region has the DNA TGTGCCAGCACCAGCTTTTACGGGAGGGGCCATGGCTACACCTTC. It is translated as CASTSFYGRGHGYTF.

V and J are TRBV2 and TRBJ1-6; tentatively, D is TRBD1 (5 bases). This CDR3 spans 14 amino acids. Germline V gene data show CDR1 as SNHLY and CDR2 as FYNNEI. Trimming took off 7 bases at V and 8 bases at J, with 15 bases between the two ends. The CDR3 DNA sequence: TGTGCCAGCATCGCTGCAGGGATAGATTCACCCCTCCACTTT. It codes for CASIAAGIDSPLHF.

CDR3 coding DNA: TGTGCCAGCAGCCGCGGGACTAGTGGCGAGCAGTACTTC. Translated: CASSRGTSGEQYF. The chain carries TRBV5-5 and TRBJ2-7; 8 nucleotides match TRBD2. Germline trimming cut 4 bases from V and 6 bases from J; bases unmatched to any gene: 6. The CDR3 runs 13 residues. Germline-derived CDR1 and CDR2 are SGHKS and YYEKEE (reference sequence).